This TCR beta chain was profiled in a study of CD8 T cells in Susac syndrome. Looking at the study overall: When blood was drawn, the patients with Susac syndrome were therapy-naive, on corticosteroids, or on intravenous immunoglobulin alone.

Random hexamers were used to reverse transcribe roughly 0.45 to 1 ug of RNA. An immunoSEQ multiplex PCR generated amplified TCR beta CDR3 products spanning 54 Vbeta and 13 Jbeta. In TCRdb, the immunoSEQ multiplex PCR reads were re-called with MiXCR into one record per CDR3 protein. Of 95,000 to 150,000 distinct CDR3 sequences listed, nearly 96% are singletons. V trimming: 6 bases; J trimming: 6 bases; junction bases outside the gene matches: 14. CDR1 is DFQATT, CDR2 SNEGSKA, per germline (reference sequence). This CDR3 region has 15 residues. The chain combines TRBV20-1 with TRBJ2-1, with 7 bases lining up with TRBD2. The sequencing input was CD4+ T cells from PBMCs. The receptor was isolated from a human donor with Susac syndrome. This CDR3 is CSASALGEGRNEQFF. CDR3 bases: TGCAGTGCCAGCGCCTTGGGGGAGGGCCGCAATGAGCAGTTCTTC.